This T cell receptor (beta chain) was sequenced in a study of shared clonotypes between healthy human individuals. At the level of the study: CD4 naive cells filled three plates per donor, CD4 memory three, CD8 naive two and CD8 memory one.

The CDR3 runs to 18 residues. Losses at the gene ends were 4 bases for V and 0 bases for J; bases not matched to a gene: 14. Germline V lookup: CDR1 ENHRY, CDR2 SYGVKD. The protocol was immunoSEQ multiplex PCR, while the TCRdb copy is restricted to in-frame clones and leaves out a portion. Among just under 350,000 clones, less than 75% were seen once, and the ten largest hold about 10%. This rearrangement joins TRBV10-3 to TRBJ2-7; 8 bases align to TRBD2. Sequencing was done on a sample of memory CD4+ T cells sorted from blood. Indicated subset: CD45RA-negative fraction. This receptor was identified in a man aged 25-45 years in good health. CDR3 in amino acids: CAISVSRTSTSASYEQYF. The CDR3 DNA sequence: TGTGCCATCAGTGTATCGAGGACCTCGACTAGCGCCTCCTACGAGCAGTACTTC.